Below, 17 T cell receptor beta chains from the same sample are listed, as sequenced in a study of regulatory T cells in long-lasting Graves disease. Building the TCR beta libraries relied on iRepertoire HTBI primers, and CDR3 regions underwent Arm-PCR. Using its own MiXCR run on the multiplex PCR reads, TCRdb lists one record per CDR3 protein. The sample lists about 350,000 distinct CDR3 sequences; around 16% were seen once. The time point here: newly diagnosed GD, antithyroid drugs for less than 3 months. TCR sequences were obtained from RNA taken from PBMCs. The data also belong to a second study, concerning T cells in Graves' hyperthyroidism and ophthalmopathy.

This material consisted of peripheral blood mononuclear cells (PBMCs), taken at new diagnosis, from a patient treated with antithyroid drugs. These TCRs come from a woman aged 18-29 years with Graves disease.

This clonotype was found many times. The rearrangement uses TRBV3-1 and TRBJ2-3; 7 nucleotides line up with TRBD2. J lost 1 base, V lost 1 base, and 8 bases had no gene match. The CDR3 runs to 17 residues. The germline CDR1 and CDR2 sequences are LGHDT and YNNKEL (reference sequence). In DNA, the CDR3 is TGTGCCAGCAGCCAAGCGGGGCGGGAGTGGGGCACAGATACGCAGTATTTT. Translation gives CASSQAGREWGTDTQYF.

This clonotype has ten or more counts. The chain employs TRBV7-8 and TRBJ1-5; 10 nucleotides align to TRBD1. The CDR3 consists of 15 residues. CDR1 is SGHVS, CDR2 FQNEAQ, per germline. V shed 5 bases and J 6 bases; nucleotides not matched to a gene: 7. CDR3 nucleotides: TGTGCCAGCAGCGTCGGGACAGGGGACTTTCAGCCCCAGCATTTT. This codes for CASSVGTGDFQPQHF. Supplemented by reference TRBV7-8 and TRBJ1-5, the full variable domain reads GAGVSQSPRYKVAKRGQDVALRCDPISGHVSLFWYQQALGQGPEFLTYFQNEAQLDKSGLPSDRFFAERPEGSVSTLKIQRTQQEDSAVYLCASSVGTGDFQPQHFGDGTRLSIL.

This chain uses TRBV28 with TRBJ1-4; no firm D call. Germline values: CDR1 MDHEN, CDR2 SYDVKM. V was cut by 6 bases and J by 9 bases, with 11 bases left in between. The CDR3 runs 12 residues. The CDR3 nucleotides read TGTGCCAGCAGGCCCGGGCCCCAAAAACTGTTTTTT. This translates into CASRPGPQKLFF.

This clonotype has a handful of counts. This sequence joins TRBV6-2 or TRBV6-3 and TRBJ2-4; D is perhaps TRBD1 (5 bases). The V end lost 5 bases, the J end lost 9 bases, and 14 bases lay between the germline ends. CDR1 and CDR2 from the germline V gene are MNHEY and SVGEGT. The CDR3 has 13 residues. The CDR3: CASSQAGWGIQYF. The CDR3 DNA sequence: TGTGCCAGCAGTCAGGCAGGGTGGGGCATTCAGTACTTC.

This clonotype was counted at least ten times. The chain joins TRBV3-1 to TRBJ2-5, with TRBD2 matching over 10 bases. Germline V gene sequence: CDR1 LGHDT, CDR2 YNNKEL (reference sequence). The trim removed 4 bases at V and 2 bases at J, leaving 10 bases unmatched. The CDR3 totals 17 residues. As DNA, the CDR3 is TGTGCCAGCAGCCTTCCCCTAGCGGGGGCCGGTCAAGAGACCCAGTACTTC. Translated, it gives CASSLPLAGAGQETQYF.

This clonotype occurred many times. This rearrangement joins TRBV28 to TRBJ1-5, with a tentative D call TRBD1 (5 bases). The CDR3 runs to 13 residues. The V gene's germline CDR1 is MDHEN and CDR2 SYDVKM. V was clipped by 4 bases and J by 3 bases, with 7 bases between them. The CDR3 nucleotides are TGTGCCAGCAGTTGGGGGACCAATCAGCCCCAGCATTTT. Translated, it gives CASSWGTNQPQHF.

This clonotype was picked up many times. The chain links TRBV6-5 to TRBJ1-1, with D uncertain. The CDR3 extends over 15 amino acids. Trimming cost V 2 bases and J 4 bases, with 14 bases left between them. CDR1 and CDR2 from the germline V gene are MNHEY and SVGAGI. The CDR3 nucleotides are TGTGCCAGCAGTTACCCCGGACTAAATCCCACTGAAGCTTTCTTT. This codes for CASSYPGLNPTEAFF.

This clonotype was seen repeatedly, ten times or more. This chain uses TRBV28 with TRBJ1-1; D possibly corresponds to TRBD1 (5 bases). Germline loops: CDR1 MDHEN, CDR2 SYDVKM. V was shortened by 3 bases and J by 1 base, with 9 bases between the two germline ends. This CDR3 contains 14 residues. In nucleotides, the CDR3 is TGTGCCAGCAGTTTTTGGGGGGAGAACACTGAAGCTTTCTTT. Its protein is CASSFWGENTEAFF.

This clonotype was seen once. This may arise from a read error, as a much more abundant clone is one base away. This rearrangement joins TRBV24-1 to TRBJ2-5; 7 nucleotides align to TRBD2. CDR3 length: 15 amino acids. The germline V gene encodes CDR1 KGHDR and CDR2 SFDVKD. The CDR3 sequence is CATSDLFSGQETQCF. DNA for the CDR3: TGTGCCACCAGTGATTTATTTAGCGGGCAAGAGACCCAGTGCTTC.

This clonotype has at least ten counts. The CDR3 here is CASSQVLPGLAGVYEQFF. The DNA of the CDR3 is TGTGCCAGCAGCCAAGTCTTACCGGGACTAGCGGGAGTCTATGAGCAGTTCTTC. J is TRBJ2-1 and V is TRBV3-1, with 14 nucleotides matching TRBD2. After removal of 1 base from V and 8 bases from J, the junction contained 10 bases not matched to a gene. Germline V gene sequence: CDR1 LGHDT, CDR2 YNNKEL (reference sequence). The CDR3 has 18 residues.

This clonotype was seen a few times. The chain joins TRBV20-1 to TRBJ1-2; D uncertain. The CDR3 contains 13 residues. CDR1 DFQATT and CDR2 SNEGSKA come from the germline V gene (reference sequence). V lost 5 bases and J lost 8, with 18 bases in between. CDR3 in DNA: TGCAGTGCTTCCCAGACGGCTAAGGAAGGCTACACCTTC. Translated: CSASQTAKEGYTF.

V gene TRBV28 combines with J gene TRBJ1-1; 11 bases fit TRBD1. The CDR3 covers 14 residues. The ends lost 2 bases at V and 6 bases at J; junction bases unmatched: 2. Germline CDR1 MDHEN, CDR2 SYDVKM. This chain's CDR3 is CASSLGTGGAEAFF. CDR3 DNA sequence: TGTGCCAGCAGTTTAGGGACAGGGGGGGCTGAAGCTTTCTTT.

This clonotype appeared many times. The chain links TRBV20-1 to TRBJ2-1; no reliable D call. V shed 2 bases and J shed 8 bases, with 13 bases lying between them. CDR1 is DFQATT and CDR2 is SNEGSKA in the germline V gene (reference sequence). This CDR3 is 13 amino acids long. DNA for the CDR3: TGCAGTGCTAGACCCCCAGGAGTGGATGAGCAGTTCTTC. Translated, it gives CSARPPGVDEQFF.

The genes are TRBV5-4 and TRBJ2-1; TRBD1 agrees at 7 bases. The J segment lost 8 bases and the V segment lost 4 bases, leaving 12 bases of the junction unmatched. Looked up from germline, CDR1 is SGHNT and CDR2 is YYREEE (reference sequence). CDR3 length equals 15 residues. The CDR3 nucleotides are TGTGCCAGCAGCCGGGACAGTGGTTTGATCGATGAGCAGTTCTTC. It specifies CASSRDSGLIDEQFF.

This clonotype was counted ten times or more. This chain connects TRBV5-1 to TRBJ1-2; D not resolved. The germline V and J ends were trimmed by 4 bases and 6 bases, with 13 bases remaining between them. The CDR3 sequence is 13 residues long. Germline CDR1 and CDR2: SGHRS and YFSETQ. CDR3 region: CASSRQVEHGYTF. Written as DNA, the CDR3 is TGCGCCAGCAGCCGACAAGTGGAGCATGGCTACACCTTC.

This clonotype was seen a single time. Being one base from a much bigger clone, this may be a read error. The rearrangement uses TRBV3-1 and TRBJ2-5, with 12 bases lining up with TRBD2. The CDR3 is made up of 16 amino acids. Germline lookup yields CDR1 LGHDT and CDR2 YNNKEL (reference sequence). The CDR3 sequence is CAGSQPLAGGQETQYF. CDR3 nucleotides: TGTGCCGGCAGCCAACCACTAGCGGGGGGCCAAGAGACCCAGTACTTC.

This clonotype was seen just once. The chain employs TRBV2 and TRBJ2-3, with 11 bases aligning to TRBD2. The CDR3 length is 15 residues. Trimming took 11 bases from V and 4 from J; bases not matched to a gene: 11. Germline values: CDR1 SNHLY, CDR2 FYNNEI. DNA of the CDR3: TGTGCCGGCCGGTTACTAGCGGGGGACCCAGATACGCAGTATTTT. It encodes CAGRLLAGDPDTQYF.